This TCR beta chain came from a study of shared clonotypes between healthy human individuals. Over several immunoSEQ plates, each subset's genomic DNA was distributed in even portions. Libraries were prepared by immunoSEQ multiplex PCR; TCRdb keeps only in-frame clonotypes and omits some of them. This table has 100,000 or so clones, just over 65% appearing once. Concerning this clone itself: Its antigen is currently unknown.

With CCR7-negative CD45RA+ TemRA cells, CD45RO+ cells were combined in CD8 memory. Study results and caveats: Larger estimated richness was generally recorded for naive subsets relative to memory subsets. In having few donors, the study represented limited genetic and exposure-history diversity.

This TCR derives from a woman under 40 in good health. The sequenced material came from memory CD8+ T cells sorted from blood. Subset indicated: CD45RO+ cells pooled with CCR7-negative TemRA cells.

The CDR3: CASSLPYNEQFF. In DNA form, the CDR3 reads TGTGCCAGCAGTTTACCTTACAATGAGCAGTTCTTC. The chain employs TRBV28 and TRBJ2-1; D is undetermined. The CDR3 runs to 12 residues. Trimming cost V 2 bases and J 4 bases, with 3 bases left between them. Germline-derived CDR1 and CDR2 are MDHEN and SYDVKM.